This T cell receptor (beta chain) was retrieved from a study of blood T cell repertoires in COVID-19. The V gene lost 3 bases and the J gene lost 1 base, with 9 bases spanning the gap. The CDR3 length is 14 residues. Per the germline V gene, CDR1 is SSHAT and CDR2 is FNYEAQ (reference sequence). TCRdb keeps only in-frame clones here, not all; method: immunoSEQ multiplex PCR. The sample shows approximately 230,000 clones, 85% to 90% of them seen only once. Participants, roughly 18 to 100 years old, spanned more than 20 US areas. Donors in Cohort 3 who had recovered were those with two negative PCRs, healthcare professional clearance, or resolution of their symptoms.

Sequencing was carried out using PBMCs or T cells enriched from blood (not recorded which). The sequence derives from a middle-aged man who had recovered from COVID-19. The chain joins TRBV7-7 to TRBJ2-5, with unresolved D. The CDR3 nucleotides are TGTGCCAGCAGCTTGCTCGGTTTCCAAGAGACCCAGTACTTC. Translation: CASSLLGFQETQYF.